The 23 T cell receptor beta chains below all came from one sample that was sequenced in a study of blood T cells in healthy people across ages (dated by TCRdb to between 2015 and 2017). Receptor libraries were prepared by 5' RACE. The sequencing machine was an Illumina HiSeq 2500. The second PCR ran for roughly 6 to 11 cycles and used a J-beta primer mix along with a sample-barcoded 5' primer. Using fastp at Q25 and MiXCR, TCRdb reprocessed the public reads and kept productive beta chains. Each CDR3 protein appears once, grouped with its most common genes and DNA. The sample records more than 1 million distinct CDR3 sequences, more than 40% of which are singletons. The ten largest clones represent about 19% of the sample. The sequenced sample consisted of blood. These TCRs come from a woman aged 60-75 years in good health.

The sample holds one count of this clonotype. The J gene is TRBJ2-1, the V gene TRBV7-8, with 12 nucleotides matching TRBD2. V shed 8 bases and J 7 bases; nucleotides not matched to a gene: 12. The germline gives CDR1 SGHVS, CDR2 FQNEAQ. The CDR3 contains 16 residues. CDR3: CASCERLAGDLNEQFF. CDR3 bases: TGTGCCAGCTGCGAACGACTAGCGGGAGATTTGAATGAGCAGTTCTTC.

On this clonotype: An end of the junction does not agree with germline; a read error may underlie this. The chain uses TRBV4-1 and TRBJ2-7; 9 positions match TRBD1. This CDR3 is 15 amino acids long. Per the germline V gene, CDR1 is MGHRA and CDR2 is YSYEKL. Here the CDR3 reads CTSSPSGTGTYEQYF. CDR3 DNA sequence: TGCACCAGCAGCCCCTCCGGGACAGGGACCTACGAGCAGTACTTC.

The chain recombines TRBV20-1 with TRBJ1-5; weak D call: TRBD1 (5 bases). The CDR3 has 14 residues. CDR1 and CDR2 (germline): DFQATT, SNEGSKA (reference sequence). V was trimmed by 0 bases and J by 4 bases, leaving 10 bases between them. The CDR3 is CSARDLRANQPQHF. In nucleotides, the CDR3 is TGCAGTGCTAGAGATCTCAGGGCTAATCAGCCCCAGCATTTT.

V gene TRBV2 combines with J gene TRBJ1-4; a possible D gene is TRBD1 (5 bases). Trimming removed 7 bases at V and 9 bases at J, with 12 bases between. CDR1 and CDR2 from the germline V gene are SNHLY and FYNNEI. This CDR3 contains 12 residues. The CDR3 here is CASTQGRQKLFF. Written as DNA, the CDR3 is TGTGCCAGCACGCAGGGCAGGCAAAAACTGTTTTTT.

The rearrangement links TRBV7-8 to TRBJ2-5; possible D gene TRBD1, 5 bases. The CDR3 runs to 13 residues. Germline CDR1 is SGHVS and CDR2 is FQNEAQ. Trimming pared 3 bases from V and 11 bases from J, leaving 16 bases between. The CDR3: CASSLDGAHEQYF. CDR3 in DNA: TGTGCCAGCAGCTTGGATGGGGCCCATGAGCAGTACTTC.

This chain connects TRBV20-1 to TRBJ1-5; 8 bases align to TRBD1. This CDR3 is built from 15 residues. Losses at the gene ends were 6 bases for V and 4 bases for J; bases not matched to a gene: 11. In germline, CDR1 is DFQATT, CDR2 SNEGSKA (reference sequence). CDR3: CSARRGQAMNQPQHF. The CDR3 DNA reads as TGCAGTGCCAGAAGGGGACAGGCTATGAATCAGCCCCAGCATTTT.

This clonotype has only a few counts. The J gene is TRBJ1-5, the V gene TRBV27, with 7 bases aligning to TRBD1. J lost 5 bases, V lost 8 bases, and 6 bases had no gene match. The CDR3 is 13 amino acids. Germline CDR1 MNHEY, CDR2 SMNVEV (reference sequence). The chain's CDR3 is CASGKDRDQPQHF. CDR3 DNA sequence: TGTGCCAGCGGAAAAGACAGGGATCAGCCCCAGCATTTT.

This rearrangement joins TRBV7-7 to TRBJ2-7; 9 bases map to TRBD1. Trimming took 5 bases from V and 0 from J; bases not matched to a gene: 5. This CDR3 contains 15 residues. CDR1 SSHAT and CDR2 FNYEAQ come from the germline V gene (reference sequence). Written as DNA, the CDR3 is TGTGCCAGCAGCACCGGACAGGGGCCCTCCTACGAGCAGTACTTC. Translating it yields CASSTGQGPSYEQYF.

This clonotype was counted a few times. The CDR3 DNA sequence: TGTGCCAGCAGCTCGCGTCCCGGGACTAGCGGGAGGGATACGCAGTATTTT. Translation gives CASSSRPGTSGRDTQYF. The chain links TRBV7-9 to TRBJ2-3, with 15 bases fitting TRBD2. The CDR3 sequence is 17 residues long. Germline values: CDR1 SEHNR, CDR2 FQNEAQ (reference sequence). J gave up 6 bases and V 4 bases, and 8 bases lay outside the gene matches. The full variable domain, in which reference TRBV7-9 and TRBJ2-3 provide the parts outside the CDR3, is DTGVSQNPRHKITKRGQNVTFRCDPISEHNRLYWYRQTLGQGPEFLTYFQNEAQLEKSRLLSDRFSAERPKGSFSTLEIQRTEQGDSAMYLCASSSRPGTSGRDTQYFGPGTRLTVL.

The V call is TRBV10-3, the J call TRBJ1-2, with 7 bases identical to TRBD1. The CDR3 is made up of 14 amino acids. V was pared by 2 bases and J by 7 bases, with 7 bases of the junction left unmatched. Germline lookup yields CDR1 ENHRY and CDR2 SYGVKD. The CDR3 coding sequence is TGTGCCATCAGTGAGCTCAACTCAGGGGGTGGCTACACCTTC. Translated: CAISELNSGGGYTF.

The chain has TRBV3-1 and TRBJ2-7, with a possible D match to TRBD1 (6 bases). Trimming cost V 0 bases and J 5 bases, with 17 bases left between them. Germline-derived CDR1 and CDR2 are LGHDT and YNNKEL (reference sequence). CDR3 length: 16 residues. The CDR3, as DNA: TGTGCCAGCAGCCAAGATTGGGACACTCCGGTCGACGAGCAGTACTTC. Its protein is CASSQDWDTPVDEQYF.

The genes are TRBV2 and TRBJ2-1; 7 bases match TRBD2. The CDR3 contains 16 residues. V shed 5 bases and J 6 bases; nucleotides not matched to a gene: 13. Germline CDR1 reads SNHLY; CDR2 reads FYNNEI. This CDR3 is CASSIVGPSGGNEQFF. In DNA form, the CDR3 reads TGTGCCAGCAGTATCGTTGGGCCTAGCGGTGGCAATGAGCAGTTCTTC.

The CDR3 DNA reads as TGTGCCAGCAGTTACATAGCCGGGACCAGAGAATTAGATACGCAGTATTTT. Its protein product is CASSYIAGTRELDTQYF. This chain joins TRBV6-2 or TRBV6-3 and TRBJ2-3, with D perhaps assigned TRBD1 or TRBD2 (5 bases each). Germline V gene data show CDR1 as MNHEY and CDR2 as SVGEGT. The CDR3 consists of 17 residues. V dropped 2 bases and J dropped 5 bases, with 20 bases sitting between them.

The rearrangement joins TRBV7-2 to TRBJ1-6, with D possibly being TRBD1 (5 bases). The CDR3 is 16 residues long. Germline V CDR1 and CDR2: SGHTA, FQGNSA. V shed 1 base and J shed 6 bases, with 13 bases lying between them. The CDR3 coding sequence is TGTGCCAGCAGCTTAGGAATCAGGGCGGGTAATTCACCCCTCCACTTT. This translates into CASSLGIRAGNSPLHF.

This chain joins TRBV28 and TRBJ2-3, with a possible D match to TRBD1 (5 bases). The CDR3 totals 21 residues. The V gene's germline CDR1 is MDHEN and CDR2 SYDVKM. V was trimmed by 5 bases and J by 1 base, leaving 31 bases between them. The CDR3, as DNA: TGTGCCAGCAGTAGTATATGGGGCGTTAGCAATAACCCATTTCGCACAGATACGCAGTATTTT. Translating gives CASSSIWGVSNNPFRTDTQYF.

This clonotype was recorded at least ten times. The chain recombines TRBV11-2 with TRBJ2-5, with a weak D call TRBD1 (5 bases). With 2 bases removed from V and 1 base from J, the gap between germline ends came to 11 bases. Per the germline V gene, CDR1 is SGHAT and CDR2 is FQNNGV. The length of the CDR3 is 15 residues. DNA for the CDR3: TGTGCCAGCAGCTTACAGGGTTCTTTCCAAGAGACCCAGTACTTC. Translation gives CASSLQGSFQETQYF.

This clonotype was seen more than once but under ten times. The chain employs TRBV3-1 and TRBJ2-5; TRBD1 is a possible D gene (6 bases). In germline, CDR1 is LGHDT, CDR2 YNNKEL (reference sequence). Trimming cost V 8 bases and J 11 bases, with 27 bases left between them. The CDR3 loop spans 15 amino acids. For the CDR3, the DNA is TGTGCCAGCGCCCGAACAGGTCAGGGGAATTCAGAGCAGTACTTC. It codes for CASARTGQGNSEQYF.

V and J are TRBV4-2 and TRBJ2-1; tentatively, D is TRBD1 or TRBD2 (6 bases each). V dropped 5 bases and J dropped 10 bases, with 15 bases sitting between them. The CDR3 consists of 13 residues. Germline CDR1 and CDR2: LGHNA and YNFKEQ. CDR3 sequence (DNA): TGTGCCAGCAGCGCGGGTCTCGGGGGCGAGCAGTTCTTC. This sequence encodes CASSAGLGGEQFF.

The chain uses TRBV7-9 and TRBJ2-7; D may be TRBD2 (6 bases). The J call may be incorrect, as the DNA end agrees better with TRBJ2-5. The CDR3 has 14 amino acids. Per the germline V gene, CDR1 is SEHNR and CDR2 is FQNEAQ (reference sequence). The CDR3 nucleotides read TGTGCCAGCAGCACACTAGCCTCCGGAGAGACCCAGTACTTC. Amino acid sequence: CASSTLASGETQYF.

The V and J genes are TRBV7-9 and TRBJ2-4, with D possibly matching TRBD1 (6 bases). Trimming removed 5 bases at V and 13 bases at J, with 24 bases between. The CDR3 length is 15 residues. Germline assignment: CDR1 SEHNR and CDR2 FQNEAQ (reference sequence). CDR3 in DNA: TGTGCCAGCAGCCCCACAGGATCTGAGTGGACAGAGCAGTACTTC. Translated: CASSPTGSEWTEQYF.

This clonotype was found a few times. The chain is built from TRBV18 and TRBJ2-7; D gene unclear. Trimming cost V 3 bases and J 1 base, with 10 bases left between them. This CDR3 comprises 14 residues. Germline V gives CDR1 KGHSH, CDR2 LQKENI. Here the CDR3 reads CASSPKHQSYEQYF. As DNA, the CDR3 is TGTGCCAGCTCACCGAAGCATCAGTCCTACGAGCAGTACTTC.

There are a few counts of this clonotype. The genes are TRBV19 and TRBJ1-1, with D unclear. CDR3 length: 13 residues. V gave up 7 bases and J gave up 3 bases, with 12 bases separating them. Germline V lookup: CDR1 LNHDA, CDR2 SQIVND (reference sequence). CDR3 residues: CASTLGGHTEAFF. CDR3 in DNA: TGTGCCAGTACCCTCGGAGGGCACACTGAAGCTTTCTTT.

The rearrangement joins TRBV2 to TRBJ2-5; D perhaps matches TRBD2 (6 bases). The germline V gene has CDR1 SNHLY and CDR2 FYNNEI. The CDR3 is 15 amino acids. V was clipped by 3 bases and J by 5 bases, with 16 bases between them. The CDR3 spells CASSEGGTRTETQYF. In DNA, the CDR3 is TGTGCCAGCAGTGAGGGGGGAACACGGACGGAGACCCAGTACTTC. Full variable domain (rest looked up from reference TRBV2 and TRBJ2-5): EPEVTQTPSHQVTQMGQEVILRCVPISNHLYFYWYRQILGQKVEFLVSFYNNEISEKSEIFDDQFSVERPDGSNFTLKIRSTKLEDSAMYFCASSEGGTRTETQYFGPGTRLLVL.